The subject of this entry is one TCR beta chain. The study ran its PCR with 60 Vbeta and 13 Jbeta primers. The protocol was immunoSEQ multiplex PCR, while the TCRdb copy is restricted to in-frame clones and leaves out a portion. The table lists roughly 250,000 clones, roughly 80% of them singletons, with about 0.3% in the top ten. The data derive from a study of cytomegalovirus exposure and HLA in healthy donors. The specimen sequenced was PBMCs. This TCR was recovered from a girl aged 2 to 10 in good health and CMV-seronegative.

The CDR3 nucleotides are TGTGCCAGCAGTTACCTCGTACAGGGGTTCTATGGCTACACCTTC. This gives the protein CASSYLVQGFYGYTF. V is TRBV6-5 and J is TRBJ1-2; 7 positions match TRBD1. This CDR3 spans 15 amino acids. V shed 2 bases, J shed 4 bases, and the junction held 7 bases outside the gene matches. The germline gives CDR1 MNHEY, CDR2 SVGAGI.